A single TCR beta chain is shown here with its context. This specimen belongs to a study of OX40 agonist ivuxolimab in advanced cancers. Study at large: People in dose escalation had one of these cancers: hepatocellular carcinoma, melanoma, renal cell or head and neck cancer.

Germline V gene lookup returns CDR1 MNHNS and CDR2 SASEGT. The V gene lost 3 bases and the J gene lost 1 base, with 16 bases spanning the gap. The CDR3 runs 16 residues. This table comes from immunoSEQ multiplex PCR, and its TCRdb copy is limited to in-frame clones, with some not included. The sample has some 9,200 clones, about 90% seen once; the top ten hold roughly 13%. The source was CD4+ or CD8+ T cells sorted from blood, collected in a trial of the OX40 agonist ivuxolimab. This receptor was taken from an adult with an advanced solid tumor such as melanoma, head and neck, liver or kidney cancer. The chain combines TRBV6-1 with TRBJ2-7; D possibly corresponds to TRBD1 (5 bases). CDR3 loop: CASSDMFGRVSYEQYF. CDR3 coding DNA: TGTGCCAGCAGTGATATGTTTGGCAGGGTGTCCTACGAGCAGTACTTC.